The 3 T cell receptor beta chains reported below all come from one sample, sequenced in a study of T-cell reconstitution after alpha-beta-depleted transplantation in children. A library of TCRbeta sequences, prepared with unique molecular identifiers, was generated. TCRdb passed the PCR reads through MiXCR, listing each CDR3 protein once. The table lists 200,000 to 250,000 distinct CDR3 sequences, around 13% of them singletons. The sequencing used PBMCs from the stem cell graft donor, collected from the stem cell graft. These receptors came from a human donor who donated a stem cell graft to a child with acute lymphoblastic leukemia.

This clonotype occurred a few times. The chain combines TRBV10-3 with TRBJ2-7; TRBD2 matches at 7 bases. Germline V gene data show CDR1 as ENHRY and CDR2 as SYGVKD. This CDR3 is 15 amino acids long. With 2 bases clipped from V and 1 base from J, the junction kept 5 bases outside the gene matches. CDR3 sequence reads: CAISEPGGTSYEQYF. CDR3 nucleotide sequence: TGTGCCATCAGTGAGCCCGGGGGGACGTCCTACGAGCAGTACTTC.

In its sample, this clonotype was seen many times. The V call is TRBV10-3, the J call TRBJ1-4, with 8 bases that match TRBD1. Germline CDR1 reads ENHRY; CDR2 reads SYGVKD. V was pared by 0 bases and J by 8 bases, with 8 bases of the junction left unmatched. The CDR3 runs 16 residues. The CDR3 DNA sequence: TGTGCCATCAGTGAGTCGGTGCAGGGGGCTCAGGAAAAACTGTTTTTT. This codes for CAISESVQGAQEKLFF.

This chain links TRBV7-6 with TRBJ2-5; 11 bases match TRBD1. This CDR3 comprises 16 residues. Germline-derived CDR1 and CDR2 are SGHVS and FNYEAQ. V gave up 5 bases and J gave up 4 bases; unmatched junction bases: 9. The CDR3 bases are TGTGCCAGCAGCGAGGCGGACAGGGGGCTGGGAGAGACCCAGTACTTC. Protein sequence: CASSEADRGLGETQYF. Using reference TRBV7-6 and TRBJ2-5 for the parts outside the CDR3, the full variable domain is GAGVSQSPRYKVTKRGQDVALRCDPISGHVSLYWYRQALGQGPEFLTYFNYEAQQDKSGLPNDRFSAERPEGSISTLTIQRTEQRDSAMYRCASSEADRGLGETQYFGPGTRLLVL.